The 29 T cell receptor beta chains below come from one sample, sequenced in a study of cytomegalovirus exposure and HLA in healthy donors. Only in-frame clones appear in the TCRdb table, and some are missing; sequencing was by immunoSEQ multiplex PCR. Of around 34,000 clones in the sample, roughly 91% were seen once. What was sequenced was PBMCs. Source of these receptors: a man between 18 and 35 years old in good health and CMV-seronegative.

CDR3 in amino acids: CASSIGGQFNEKLFF. CDR3 sequence (DNA): TGTGCCAGTAGTATCGGAGGACAGTTTAATGAAAAACTGTTTTTT. The chain uses TRBV19 and TRBJ1-4; D might be TRBD1 (6 bases). This CDR3 is built from 15 residues. Trimming stripped 3 bases from V and 4 bases from J, with 12 bases between. Germline V CDR1 and CDR2: LNHDA, SQIVND (reference sequence).

This chain joins TRBV4-1 and TRBJ2-5; 9 bases align to TRBD2. The trim removed 3 bases at V and 3 bases at J, leaving 11 bases unmatched. The CDR3 is 17 residues long. Looked up from germline, CDR1 is MGHRA and CDR2 is YSYEKL. The CDR3 nucleotides read TGCGCCAGCAGCCATCCTGGGAGCGGGGGGCATAAAGAGACCCAGTACTTC. This translates into CASSHPGSGGHKETQYF.

DNA for the CDR3: TGTGCCAGCAGTTCGGAACAGGAAAGTTCACCCCTCCACTTT. Translation gives CASSSEQESSPLHF. The rearrangement joins TRBV6-5 to TRBJ1-6, with TRBD1 as a possible D gene (5 bases). The CDR3 totals 14 residues. Germline values: CDR1 MNHEY, CDR2 SVGAGI. Trimming took 4 bases from V and 9 from J, leaving 13 bases between them.

The V and J genes are TRBV28 and TRBJ2-5; no firm D call. The germline gives CDR1 MDHEN, CDR2 SYDVKM. Trimming removed 5 bases at V and 7 bases at J, with 11 bases between. CDR3 size: 12 residues. As DNA, the CDR3 is TGTGCCAGCAGTAGAGACCCGGGGACCCAGTACTTC. Its protein product is CASSRDPGTQYF.

The chain couples TRBV7-6 to TRBJ2-1; maybe TRBD1 (6 bases). The CDR3 sequence is 14 residues long. CDR1 is SGHVS, CDR2 FNYEAQ, per germline. Trimming stripped 1 base from V and 10 bases from J, with 14 bases between. In DNA form, the CDR3 reads TGTGCCAGCAGCTTAGATCTGGGGGCGCACGAGCAGTTCTTC. This gives the protein CASSLDLGAHEQFF.

This chain links TRBV2 with TRBJ2-3; a weak D match, TRBD2 (6 bases). Trimming took 8 bases from V and 9 from J, leaving 9 bases between them. CDR1 and CDR2 from the germline V gene are SNHLY and FYNNEI. The CDR3 length is 10 residues. CDR3 sequence reads: CASQTRTQYF. The CDR3 nucleotides read TGTGCCAGCCAGACTAGAACGCAGTATTTT.

The chain is built from TRBV10-1 and TRBJ1-2; 7 nucleotides line up with TRBD1. The length of the CDR3 is 14 residues. The V gene end was trimmed by 6 bases and the J gene end by 4 bases; junction bases not matched to a gene: 8. CDR1 is WNHNN, CDR2 SYGVQD, per germline (reference sequence). CDR3 nucleotides: TGCGCCAGCAGATCTCGACAGGGAGGCTATGGCTACACCTTC. The encoded protein is CASRSRQGGYGYTF.

The table lists this clone with a count of one. This chain connects TRBV14 to TRBJ1-2; the D gene is possibly TRBD1 (6 bases). CDR3 length equals 14 residues. With 1 base removed from V and 8 bases from J, the gap between germline ends came to 14 bases. From germline, CDR1 is SGHDN and CDR2 FVKESK. The CDR3 region is CASSQVGGAGGYTF. The DNA of the CDR3 is TGTGCCAGCAGCCAAGTCGGGGGGGCTGGCGGCTACACCTTC.

The chain has TRBV27 and TRBJ2-7; TRBD2 matches 12 bases. Germline CDR1 and CDR2: MNHEY and SMNVEV (reference sequence). The CDR3 runs to 15 residues. Trimming at V came to 4 bases and at J to 3 bases, leaving 4 bases not matched to a gene. This chain's CDR3 is CASSSGTSGYYEQYF. CDR3 DNA sequence: TGTGCCAGCAGTTCCGGGACTAGCGGGTACTACGAGCAGTACTTC.

CDR3 DNA sequence: TGCAGCGCCGTGGGACAGAACACCGGGGAGCTGTTTTTT. Translation gives CSAVGQNTGELFF. The chain joins TRBV29-1 to TRBJ2-2, with D tentatively TRBD1 (6 bases). V gave up 7 bases and J gave up 1 base, with 10 bases separating them. The germline V gene encodes CDR1 SQVTM and CDR2 ANQGSEA. This CDR3 region has 13 residues.

This clone came up once. The chain recombines TRBV18 with TRBJ1-1, with D unresolved. The CDR3 sequence is 15 residues long. Trimming pared 2 bases from V and 4 bases from J, leaving 14 bases between. Germline V lookup: CDR1 KGHSH, CDR2 LQKENI. Written as DNA, the CDR3 is TGTGCCAGCTCACCAGAGGCCGGGTTTCGCACTGAAGCTTTCTTT. Its protein is CASSPEAGFRTEAFF.

The genes are TRBV5-1 and TRBJ2-1, with D unresolved. V lost 0 bases to trimming and J lost 4 bases, with 14 bases between them. This CDR3 has 16 amino acids. Germline CDR1 and CDR2: SGHRS and YFSETQ. CDR3 in amino acids: CASSLVDPRYYNEQFF. In nucleotides, the CDR3 is TGCGCCAGCAGCTTGGTTGATCCCCGGTATTACAATGAGCAGTTCTTC.

The chain joins TRBV9 to TRBJ2-6, with TRBD1 matching over 8 bases. With 4 bases clipped from V and 0 bases from J, the junction kept 9 bases outside the gene matches. The CDR3 length is 18 residues. The germline CDR1 and CDR2 sequences are SGDLS and YYNGEE. DNA of the CDR3: TGTGCCAGCAGCTTTGCCGGGACAGGCTCCTCTGGGGCCAACGTCCTGACTTTC. It is translated as CASSFAGTGSSGANVLTF.

A single count supports this clone. The chain is built from TRBV6-5 and TRBJ2-1; 9 bases fit TRBD1. The CDR3 has 15 residues. CDR1 MNHEY and CDR2 SVGAGI come from the germline V gene. J was trimmed by 2 bases and V by 8 bases; bases with no gene match: 7. CDR3 residues: CASARDRVPYNEQFF. CDR3 nucleotide sequence: TGTGCCAGCGCCCGGGACAGGGTCCCCTACAATGAGCAGTTCTTC.

V is TRBV15 and J is TRBJ2-1, with TRBD2 identical over 10 bases. This CDR3 is 16 amino acids long. Trimming cost V 2 bases and J 7 bases; bases outside gene matches: 8. In germline, CDR1 is LNHNV, CDR2 YYDKDF (reference sequence). The CDR3 nucleotides read TGTGCCACCAGCAGACTAGCGGGAGAAGGTTGGAATGAGCAGTTCTTC. Protein sequence: CATSRLAGEGWNEQFF.

The chain uses TRBV7-8 and TRBJ2-2; D may be TRBD1 (6 bases). The CDR3 extends over 16 amino acids. Trimming shortened V by 5 bases and J by 2 bases, and 15 bases separated the two germline ends. The germline gives CDR1 SGHVS, CDR2 FQNEAQ. As DNA, the CDR3 is TGTGCCAGCAGCCCCCGAGGGGGTCTAAACACCGGGGAGCTGTTTTTT. Translation: CASSPRGGLNTGELFF.

V and J are TRBV7-9 and TRBJ1-1, with D possibly matching TRBD1 (6 bases). CDR3 length equals 17 residues. The ends were cut back, 1 base at V and 4 bases at J, with 19 bases in the middle. Germline lookup yields CDR1 SEHNR and CDR2 FQNEAQ (reference sequence). The CDR3 region is CASSLVGGRVLTTEAFF. The CDR3 coding sequence is TGTGCCAGCAGCTTAGTAGGGGGTCGGGTACTGACCACTGAAGCTTTCTTT.

This chain uses TRBV30 with TRBJ2-7, with 9 bases fitting TRBD2. The CDR3 is 15 residues long. Germline V CDR1 and CDR2: GTSNPN, SVGIG (reference sequence). The junction had 12 bases not matched to a gene; V was cut back by 5 bases and J by 4 bases. CDR3 sequence (DNA): TGTGCCTGGGGGGCACCCGGAGCGGGGGGTTACGAGCAGTACTTC. Amino acid sequence: CAWGAPGAGGYEQYF.

This clone occurred once. This sequence joins TRBV7-3 and TRBJ2-7; 8 nucleotides align to TRBD2. Germline V gene sequence: CDR1 SGHTA, CDR2 FQGTGA. V gave up 4 bases and J gave up 5 bases; unmatched junction bases: 10. The CDR3 covers 15 residues. In nucleotides, the CDR3 is TGTGCCAGCAGCTCCCCCGGAGCGGGAGTAAACGAGCAGTACTTC. It translates to CASSSPGAGVNEQYF.

The V call is TRBV30, the J call TRBJ2-7; 12 bases map to TRBD2. Per germline, CDR1 GTSNPN and CDR2 SVGIG (reference sequence). The CDR3 extends over 13 amino acids. Trimming at V came to 4 bases and at J to 7 bases, leaving 5 bases not matched to a gene. CDR3 amino acids: CAWTSGGAREQYF. CDR3 sequence (DNA): TGTGCCTGGACTAGCGGGGGGGCCAGAGAGCAGTACTTC.

The V and J genes are TRBV12-5 and TRBJ2-3; 8 positions agree with TRBD2. This CDR3 contains 14 residues. Germline V gives CDR1 LGHNT, CDR2 FRNRAP. The junction had 2 bases not matched to a gene; V was cut back by 5 bases and J by 1 base. CDR3 region: CASGLAGGTDTQYF. The CDR3 bases are TGTGCTAGTGGTCTAGCGGGTGGCACAGATACGCAGTATTTT.

This chain uses TRBV5-1 with TRBJ1-5; D is ambiguous. The CDR3 totals 16 residues. Germline V gives CDR1 SGHRS, CDR2 YFSETQ. The V and J ends lost 0 bases and 2 bases respectively, with 12 bases between them. The CDR3 region has the DNA TGCGCCAGCAGCTTGGATGGAGAGTTGGGCAATCAGCCCCAGCATTTT. Protein sequence: CASSLDGELGNQPQHF.

The chain combines TRBV11-2 with TRBJ1-2; 7 bases match TRBD1. This CDR3 is built from 15 residues. Trimming removed 0 bases from V and 5 bases from J; junction bases left unmatched: 6. Germline values: CDR1 SGHAT, CDR2 FQNNGV. The CDR3 DNA is TGTGCCAGCAGCTTAGATCAGGGGGGATCGTATGGCTACACCTTC. Protein sequence: CASSLDQGGSYGYTF.

This rearrangement joins TRBV5-1 to TRBJ2-2; 7 bases agree with TRBD1. There are 15 residues in the CDR3. The V gene's germline CDR1 is SGHRS and CDR2 YFSETQ. The ends lost 3 bases at V and 7 bases at J; junction bases unmatched: 9. The CDR3 DNA reads TGCGCCAGCAGCTCTCAGACAGGGTCGATCGGGGAGCTGTTTTTT. It is translated as CASSSQTGSIGELFF.

This chain links TRBV9 with TRBJ1-2; 9 bases map to TRBD1. V dropped 0 bases and J dropped 3; count of bases not matched to a gene: 3. The CDR3 sequence is 15 residues long. Per the germline V gene, CDR1 is SGDLS and CDR2 is YYNGEE. The CDR3 coding sequence is TGTGCCAGCAGCGTAGCGGGACAGGGAGACTATGGCTACACCTTC. Translation gives CASSVAGQGDYGYTF. Filled out from reference TRBV9 and TRBJ1-2, the complete variable domain reads DSGVTQTPKHLITATGQRVTLRCSPRSGDLSVYWYQQSLDQGLQFLIQYYNGEERAKGNILERFSAQQFPDLHSELNLSSLELGDSALYFCASSVAGQGDYGYTFGSGTRLTVV.

In DNA, the CDR3 is TGTGCCAGCAGCTACGGACTAGCGGACAATGAGCAGTTCTTC. It translates to CASSYGLADNEQFF. The V gene is TRBV5-6, the J gene TRBJ2-1; 10 bases agree with TRBD2. J lost 5 bases, V lost 3 bases, and 2 bases had no gene match. The CDR3 sequence is 14 residues long. Germline values: CDR1 SGHDT, CDR2 YYEEEE.

The genes are TRBV5-1 and TRBJ2-5, with a weak D call TRBD2 (5 bases). The length of the CDR3 is 16 residues. V was shortened by 2 bases and J by 4 bases, with 18 bases between the two germline ends. Germline loops: CDR1 SGHRS, CDR2 YFSETQ. CDR3 loop: CASSLGPGSGGETQYF. CDR3 DNA sequence: TGCGCCAGCAGCTTAGGTCCGGGGAGCGGAGGAGAGACCCAGTACTTC. Using reference TRBV5-1 and TRBJ2-5 for the parts outside the CDR3, the full variable domain is KAGVTQTPRYLIKTRGQQVTLSCSPISGHRSVSWYQQTPGQGLQFLFEYFSETQRNKGNFPGRFSGRQFSNSRSEMNVSTLELGDSALYLCASSLGPGSGGETQYFGPGTRLLVL.

This clone was seen only once. This rearrangement joins TRBV5-6 to TRBJ2-5; 13 nucleotides agree with TRBD2. V trimming: 3 bases; J trimming: 0 bases; junction bases outside the gene matches: 2. Per germline, CDR1 SGHDT and CDR2 YYEEEE. This CDR3 region has 16 residues. The CDR3: CASSWGTSGDQETQYF. CDR3 bases: TGTGCCAGCAGCTGGGGGACTAGCGGGGACCAAGAGACCCAGTACTTC.

The chain's CDR3 is CASFGQGDGYTF. Here the CDR3 DNA reads TGTGCCAGTTTTGGACAGGGCGATGGCTACACCTTC. This chain joins TRBV19 and TRBJ1-2; 8 bases line up with TRBD1. V was pared by 8 bases and J by 6 bases, with 5 bases of the junction left unmatched. The CDR3 length is 12 residues. Germline assignment: CDR1 LNHDA and CDR2 SQIVND (reference sequence).